Presented here are 22 T cell receptor beta chains from one specimen sequenced in a study of blood T cell repertoires in COVID-19. The table came from immunoSEQ multiplex PCR; TCRdb's copy has only in-frame clones and leaves some out. The sample shows under 250,000 clones, 75% to 90% of them seen only once. Specimen: peripheral blood. Every receptor here comes from a woman in her seventies with active or convalescent COVID-19.

The genes are TRBV10-3 and TRBJ1-5, with D possibly TRBD1 on 5 matching bases. This CDR3 region has 13 residues. Germline CDR1 ENHRY, CDR2 SYGVKD. V was trimmed by 4 bases and J by 5 bases, leaving 9 bases between them. Here the CDR3 reads CAISGRGDQPQHF. Written as DNA, the CDR3 is TGTGCCATCAGTGGGCGGGGGGATCAGCCCCAGCATTTT.

The chain couples TRBV28 to TRBJ2-7; 8 bases align to TRBD2. The germline CDR1 and CDR2 sequences are MDHEN and SYDVKM. CDR3 length equals 16 residues. With V trimmed by 3 bases and J by 5 bases, 12 bases remained unmatched. CDR3 sequence reads: CASSFPPGLVMNEQYF. CDR3 DNA: TGTGCCAGCAGTTTTCCCCCGGGACTAGTGATGAACGAGCAGTACTTC.

The CDR3 sequence is CASSKTGATYEQYF. The CDR3 nucleotides read TGTGCCAGCAGCAAGACAGGGGCCACCTACGAGCAGTACTTC. The V call is TRBV11-2, the J call TRBJ2-7, with TRBD1 matching over 8 bases. CDR3 length: 14 amino acids. Germline V gene data show CDR1 as SGHAT and CDR2 as FQNNGV. The trim removed 5 bases at V and 2 bases at J, leaving 5 bases unmatched.

This chain connects TRBV7-9 to TRBJ1-6; D unclear. With 0 bases removed from V and 5 bases from J, the gap between germline ends came to 5 bases. The CDR3 is made up of 14 amino acids. Germline loops: CDR1 SEHNR, CDR2 FQNEAQ (reference sequence). The CDR3 region is CASSLAQNNSPLHF. CDR3 bases: TGTGCCAGCAGCTTAGCACAGAATAATTCACCCCTCCACTTT.

The chain employs TRBV5-1 and TRBJ2-2; 7 bases fit TRBD1. This CDR3 has 16 amino acids. The germline V gene has CDR1 SGHRS and CDR2 YFSETQ. V lost 0 bases, J lost 4 bases, and 6 bases stayed unmatched. The CDR3 region is CASSLATQGSTGELFF. The CDR3 region has the DNA TGCGCCAGCAGCTTGGCGACACAGGGGAGCACCGGGGAGCTGTTTTTT.

The chain combines TRBV20-1 with TRBJ2-3, with TRBD2 as a possible D gene (5 bases). Germline V CDR1 and CDR2: DFQATT, SNEGSKA (reference sequence). This CDR3 has 11 residues. V was cut by 3 bases and J by 11 bases, with 12 bases left in between. In DNA, the CDR3 is TGCAGTGCTAGGAGCGGAAGTAAGCAGTATTTT. It codes for CSARSGSKQYF.

V and J are TRBV5-1 and TRBJ1-2; maybe TRBD1 (6 bases). Trimming cost V 3 bases and J 4 bases, with 10 bases left between them. The CDR3 is made up of 13 amino acids. Germline loops: CDR1 SGHRS, CDR2 YFSETQ. The CDR3 here is CASSSMDSYGYTF. In DNA, the CDR3 is TGCGCCAGCAGCTCGATGGACAGCTATGGCTACACCTTC.

This clone was counted only a few times. The chain is built from TRBV28 and TRBJ2-7; D is perhaps TRBD2 (5 bases). Germline V gene data show CDR1 as MDHEN and CDR2 as SYDVKM. Trimming pared 1 base from V and 3 bases from J, leaving 10 bases between. This CDR3 is built from 14 residues. CDR3 DNA sequence: TGTGCCAGCAGTTTATACCCCCGGGGCTACGAGCAGTACTTC. Amino acids: CASSLYPRGYEQYF.

The chain couples TRBV10-1 to TRBJ2-1, with D possibly being TRBD2 (6 bases). Germline CDR1 and CDR2: WNHNN and SYGVQD (reference sequence). V lost 2 bases to trimming and J lost 8 bases, with 16 bases between them. CDR3 length equals 15 residues. CDR3 region: CASSEVNGGVDEQFF. For the CDR3, the DNA is TGCGCCAGCAGTGAGGTTAATGGCGGGGTTGATGAGCAGTTCTTC.

As DNA, the CDR3 is TGCGCCAGCAGCTATAGGACTAGCGGGAGGGGTAGAAACACCGGGGAGCTGTTTTTT. Translating gives CASSYRTSGRGRNTGELFF. This chain connects TRBV4-1 to TRBJ2-2; 15 bases match TRBD2. J gave up 2 bases and V 5 bases, and 9 bases lay outside the gene matches. This CDR3 is built from 19 residues. From germline, CDR1 is MGHRA and CDR2 YSYEKL.

The chain uses TRBV18 and TRBJ1-6; 11 bases match TRBD1. CDR1 and CDR2 (germline): KGHSH, LQKENI. The CDR3 is made up of 15 amino acids. The V and J ends lost 6 bases and 9 bases, in that order; junction bases with no gene match: 7. CDR3 residues: CASSPMDRGLSPLHF. The CDR3 DNA follows: TGTGCCAGCTCCCCTATGGACAGGGGGCTTTCACCCCTCCACTTT.

The V and J genes are TRBV6-1 and TRBJ2-3, with 14 bases fitting TRBD2. The CDR3 length is 16 residues. Germline lookup yields CDR1 MNHNS and CDR2 SASEGT. V lost 4 bases and J lost 5; bases outside the gene matches: 5. The chain's CDR3 is CASSGGLAGARDTQYF. In DNA form, the CDR3 reads TGTGCCAGCAGTGGGGGACTAGCGGGAGCGAGAGATACGCAGTATTTT.

The V gene is TRBV5-6, the J gene TRBJ1-4, with 11 bases identical to TRBD1. With 4 bases clipped from V and 7 bases from J, the junction kept 6 bases outside the gene matches. Germline CDR1 SGHDT, CDR2 YYEEEE. This CDR3 has 15 residues. The CDR3 region has the DNA TGTGCCAGCAGCACCGCGGGACAGGGGGTTGAAAAACTGTTTTTT. The encoded protein is CASSTAGQGVEKLFF.

The chain carries TRBV29-1 and TRBJ2-3; 11 nucleotides agree with TRBD2. The CDR3 extends over 20 amino acids. CDR1 and CDR2 from the germline V gene are SQVTM and ANQGSEA. V shed 0 bases and J 0 bases; nucleotides not matched to a gene: 14. CDR3: CSVEEVLGLAGGFSTDTQYF. CDR3 sequence (DNA): TGCAGCGTTGAAGAGGTCCTCGGGCTAGCGGGAGGCTTTAGCACAGATACGCAGTATTTT.

The V and J genes are TRBV12-5 and TRBJ2-3; 10 bases match TRBD2. This CDR3 comprises 17 residues. The J segment lost 4 bases and the V segment lost 1 base, leaving 8 bases of the junction unmatched. Per germline, CDR1 LGHNT and CDR2 FRNRAP. CDR3 residues: CASGLALAGVLPDTQYF. The DNA for the CDR3 is TGTGCTAGTGGTTTGGCCCTAGCGGGAGTCCTGCCAGATACGCAGTATTTT.

The V call is TRBV10-2, the J call TRBJ2-3; 8 bases line up with TRBD2. The CDR3 has 15 amino acids. Germline trimming cut 5 bases from V and 3 bases from J; bases unmatched to any gene: 7. Germline V lookup: CDR1 WSHSY, CDR2 SAAADI. The CDR3 region has the DNA TGCGCCAGCAGTCCCGGACTAGCAGAAACAGATACGCAGTATTTT. Translating it yields CASSPGLAETDTQYF.

This clone was counted a few times. The CDR3, as DNA: TGTGCCTGGAGTAGGGGGAGACACCACAATGAGCAGTTCTTC. As protein: CAWSRGRHHNEQFF. V is TRBV30 and J is TRBJ2-1, with D perhaps TRBD1 (6 bases). Germline CDR1 reads GTSNPN; CDR2 reads SVGIG (reference sequence). V was shortened by 2 bases and J by 5 bases, with 13 bases between the two germline ends. The CDR3 is 14 residues long.

The rearrangement joins TRBV5-1 to TRBJ2-7, with TRBD1 identical over 7 bases. Germline V gene data show CDR1 as SGHRS and CDR2 as YFSETQ. V lost 3 bases to trimming and J lost 4 bases; unmatched junction nucleotides: 7. The CDR3 covers 14 residues. The CDR3 coding sequence is TGCGCCAGCAGCTACACAGGGGAGCAGTACGAGCAGTACTTC. Translating gives CASSYTGEQYEQYF.

V and J are TRBV2 and TRBJ1-3, with 8 positions matching TRBD1. Germline CDR1 is SNHLY and CDR2 is FYNNEI. V lost 8 bases and J lost 3; bases outside the gene matches: 9. CDR3 length: 15 amino acids. CDR3 DNA: TGTGCCAGCGCTCGAACAGGGGGATATGGAAACACCATATATTTT. Protein product: CASARTGGYGNTIYF.

V and J are TRBV5-4 and TRBJ2-7; maybe TRBD1 (6 bases). The V end lost 4 bases, the J end lost 1 base, and 12 bases lay between the germline ends. The CDR3 consists of 14 residues. CDR1 is SGHNT and CDR2 is YYREEE in the germline V gene (reference sequence). In nucleotides, the CDR3 is TGTGCCAGCAGCCTAAGTGACAGGTCCTACGAGCAGTACTTC. It translates to CASSLSDRSYEQYF.

J is TRBJ1-2 and V is TRBV29-1; D is unresolved. The V and J ends lost 4 bases and 7 bases respectively, with 13 bases between them. The CDR3 is 12 amino acids. Germline loops: CDR1 SQVTM, CDR2 ANQGSEA. The CDR3 DNA reads TGCAGCGTTGCAAGGGCCGGGAGTGGCTACACCTTC. The encoded protein is CSVARAGSGYTF.

V gene TRBV7-2 combines with J gene TRBJ2-7, with D tentatively TRBD1 (6 bases). The CDR3 runs to 13 residues. V was clipped by 0 bases and J by 3 bases, with 6 bases between them. The germline V gene has CDR1 SGHTA and CDR2 FQGNSA. This chain's CDR3 is CASSLAGHYEQYF. CDR3 nucleotides: TGTGCCAGCAGCTTAGCGGGACACTACGAGCAGTACTTC.